These 32 T cell receptor beta chains came from one sample sequenced in a study of T cell responses to AZD1222 COVID-19 vaccine. This table comes from immunoSEQ multiplex PCR, and its TCRdb copy is limited to in-frame clones, with some not included. The table shows tens of thousands of clones, with about three quarters occurring only once. The sequenced sample was peripheral blood, obtained on day 0 of AZD1222 vaccination. These receptors originate from an adult in good health.

The chain uses TRBV27 and TRBJ1-1; D unclear. V was clipped by 8 bases and J by 1 base, with 5 bases between them. Germline V lookup: CDR1 MNHEY, CDR2 SMNVEV (reference sequence). This CDR3 spans 11 amino acids. CDR3 loop: CASRRNTEAFF. The CDR3, as DNA: TGTGCCAGCCGTCGGAACACTGAAGCTTTCTTT.

The chain joins TRBV7-9 to TRBJ1-2; D is uncertain. Trimming cost V 5 bases and J 1 base, with 14 bases left between them. Germline assignment: CDR1 SEHNR and CDR2 FQNEAQ (reference sequence). The CDR3 length is 15 residues. The CDR3 loop reads CASSIIGDLNYGYTF. CDR3 in DNA: TGTGCCAGCAGCATCATTGGTGACCTTAACTATGGCTACACCTTC.

The V and J genes are TRBV7-2 and TRBJ1-1; 7 bases align to TRBD1. Germline assignment: CDR1 SGHTA and CDR2 FQGNSA. Unmatched junction bases numbered 8, after V lost 2 bases and J lost 8 bases. The CDR3 extends over 14 amino acids. The CDR3 sequence: CASSLMGTAIEAFF. The CDR3 DNA reads as TGTGCCAGCAGCTTAATGGGGACAGCGATCGAAGCTTTCTTT. Full variable domain (outside the CDR3, taken from reference TRBV7-2 and TRBJ1-1): GAGVSQSPSNKVTEKGKDVELRCDPISGHTALYWYRQSLGQGLEFLIYFQGNSAPDKSGLPSDRFSAERTGGSVSTLTIQRTQQEDSAVYLCASSLMGTAIEAFFGQGTRLTVV.

This chain uses TRBV18 with TRBJ1-2, with D unresolved. Between the trimmed V and J ends, which lost 1 base and 0 bases, there was a span of 12 bases. The CDR3 contains 16 residues. CDR1 is KGHSH, CDR2 LQKENI, per germline. CDR3 DNA sequence: TGTGCCAGCTCACCACGACGGACGGACGCTAACTATGGCTACACCTTC. It codes for CASSPRRTDANYGYTF.

This chain links TRBV27 with TRBJ1-3, with 11 bases matching TRBD1. The CDR3 contains 16 residues. V was clipped by 6 bases and J by 4 bases; unmatched bases: 8. In germline, CDR1 is MNHEY, CDR2 SMNVEV (reference sequence). CDR3 DNA sequence: TGTGCCAGCAGCAGGACAGGGGGCCTTATGGGAAACACCATATATTTT. It is translated as CASSRTGGLMGNTIYF.

This chain uses TRBV20-1 with TRBJ2-1; a weak D match, TRBD2 (5 bases). This CDR3 region has 13 residues. The V end lost 3 bases, the J end lost 8 bases, and 14 bases lay between the germline ends. Germline CDR1 DFQATT, CDR2 SNEGSKA (reference sequence). The chain's CDR3 is CSASRILAYEQFF. CDR3 coding DNA: TGCAGTGCTAGTCGTATTCTAGCCTATGAGCAGTTCTTC.

There are a few counts of this clone. The chain is built from TRBV3-1 (or the pseudogene TRBV3-2) and TRBJ1-1; D gene uncertain. The V end was cut by 2 bases, the J end by 5 bases, with 0 bases between. The CDR3 runs to 10 residues. The germline V gene has CDR1 LGHDT and CDR2 YNNKEL (reference sequence). The CDR3 is CASSQTEAFF. CDR3 coding DNA: TGTGCCAGCAGCCAAACTGAAGCTTTCTTT.

Comments on this clone: Mismatch with germline at one junction end may stem from a read error. The V and J genes are TRBV7-9 and TRBJ2-2, with D possibly TRBD2 on 5 matching bases. Germline lookup yields CDR1 SEHNR and CDR2 FQNEAQ (reference sequence). The CDR3 is 15 amino acids. The CDR3 nucleotides read TGTGCCAGCAGCATAGCCGCCGCCGGGGCCGGGGAGCTGTTTTTT. Protein sequence: CASSIAAAGAGELFF.

The chain couples TRBV4-1 to TRBJ1-6; D is unclear. The CDR3 length is 17 residues. The germline V and J ends were trimmed by 0 bases and 0 bases, with 9 bases remaining between them. Germline CDR1 MGHRA, CDR2 YSYEKL. CDR3 region: CASSQDGQSSYNSPLHF. CDR3 DNA sequence: TGCGCCAGCAGCCAAGATGGGCAGAGCTCCTATAATTCACCCCTCCACTTT.

The rearrangement uses TRBV7-9 and TRBJ2-7; D unclear. The V end was cut by 4 bases, the J end by 1 base, with 5 bases between. CDR3 length: 12 amino acids. CDR1 is SEHNR and CDR2 is FQNEAQ in the germline V gene (reference sequence). Written as DNA, the CDR3 is TGTGCCAGCAGCTGGGATTCCTACGAGCAGTACTTC. Translation: CASSWDSYEQYF. Supplemented by reference TRBV7-9 and TRBJ2-7, the full variable domain reads DTGVSQNPRHKITKRGQNVTFRCDPISEHNRLYWYRQTLGQGPEFLTYFQNEAQLEKSRLLSDRFSAERPKGSFSTLEIQRTEQGDSAMYLCASSWDSYEQYFGPGTRLTVT.

V gene TRBV19 combines with J gene TRBJ2-3, with D maybe TRBD2 (6 bases). The CDR3 extends over 14 amino acids. Trimming removed 4 bases from V and 9 bases from J, with 17 bases in between. CDR1 is LNHDA, CDR2 SQIVND, per germline (reference sequence). DNA for the CDR3: TGTGCCAGTAGTAGGGGGGACGTCGGTGGGACGCAGTATTTT. Translated: CASSRGDVGGTQYF.

The J gene is TRBJ2-5, the V gene TRBV5-1, with 10 bases aligning to TRBD1. V shed 4 bases, J shed 4 bases, and the junction held 1 base outside the gene matches. Germline V lookup: CDR1 SGHRS, CDR2 YFSETQ. The CDR3 contains 13 residues. The chain's CDR3 is CASSRTGGETQYF. The CDR3 region has the DNA TGCGCCAGCAGCCGGACAGGGGGAGAGACCCAGTACTTC.

The rearrangement joins TRBV7-2 to TRBJ2-5; TRBD1 matches 9 bases. Per the germline V gene, CDR1 is SGHTA and CDR2 is FQGNSA. The CDR3 runs to 16 residues. V shed 5 bases and J 4 bases; nucleotides not matched to a gene: 11. CDR3 sequence: CASSAQGGQGGETQYF. The CDR3 bases are TGTGCCAGCAGCGCACAAGGGGGACAGGGAGGAGAGACCCAGTACTTC.

This rearrangement joins TRBV28 to TRBJ2-2, with a weak D call TRBD1 (6 bases). Trimming stripped 6 bases from V and 3 bases from J, with 14 bases between. This CDR3 has 15 amino acids. Per germline, CDR1 MDHEN and CDR2 SYDVKM. The CDR3 loop reads CASRRYRVDTGELFF. The CDR3 region has the DNA TGTGCCAGCAGGCGCTACAGGGTAGACACCGGGGAGCTGTTTTTT.

This chain connects TRBV19 to TRBJ1-2; D unresolved. Trimming stripped 0 bases from V and 0 bases from J, with 8 bases between. Germline V gene data show CDR1 as LNHDA and CDR2 as SQIVND (reference sequence). CDR3 size: 15 residues. The CDR3 is CASSIEALSNYGYTF. CDR3 nucleotides: TGTGCCAGTAGTATAGAAGCATTATCTAACTATGGCTACACCTTC.

The chain employs TRBV6-5 and TRBJ2-7; 10 positions match TRBD1. Germline V gives CDR1 MNHEY, CDR2 SVGAGI. V gave up 6 bases and J gave up 6 bases; unmatched junction bases: 5. This CDR3 contains 13 residues. DNA for the CDR3: TGTGCCAGCAGCCGGGACAGGGGAGGCGAGCAGTACGTC. This codes for CASSRDRGGEQYV.

This chain links TRBV28 with TRBJ1-4, with D tentatively TRBD1 (6 bases). V was cut by 5 bases and J by 7 bases, with 17 bases left in between. Germline V lookup: CDR1 MDHEN, CDR2 SYDVKM. The CDR3 sequence is 15 residues long. CDR3 nucleotide sequence: TGTGCCAGCAGTACCGAGGGAACAGGGCGTGAAAAACTGTTTTTT. Translated: CASSTEGTGREKLFF.

This clone has just one count. The genes are TRBV27 and TRBJ2-1; 10 nucleotides align to TRBD2. This CDR3 spans 17 amino acids. CDR1 and CDR2 from the germline V gene are MNHEY and SMNVEV (reference sequence). The ends lost 5 bases at V and 0 bases at J; junction bases unmatched: 7. For the CDR3, the DNA is TGTGCCAGCAGTCAGGCTAGCGGGAGCGGCTCCTACAATGAGCAGTTCTTC. The encoded protein is CASSQASGSGSYNEQFF.

The rearrangement links TRBV5-4 to TRBJ2-1; tentatively, D is TRBD2 (7 bases). Deletions cut 2 bases from V and 1 base from J, with 16 bases between. In germline, CDR1 is SGHNT, CDR2 YYREEE (reference sequence). This CDR3 has 17 residues. The DNA of the CDR3 is TGTGCCAGCAGCTTTGGAGGGGGGGCCGGTTCCTACAATGAGCAGTTCTTC. Translated: CASSFGGGAGSYNEQFF.

This clone was picked up a small number of times. This rearrangement joins TRBV20-1 to TRBJ2-7; no definite D call. CDR1 is DFQATT and CDR2 is SNEGSKA in the germline V gene (reference sequence). Trimming took off 4 bases at V and 0 bases at J, with 4 bases between the two ends. CDR3 length: 11 amino acids. The CDR3 DNA reads TGCAGTGCTAAGGACTCCTACGAGCAGTACTTC. Protein: CSAKDSYEQYF.

V usage is TRBV7-2 and J usage is TRBJ2-7; no clear D. The V gene lost 4 bases and the J gene lost 0 bases, with 4 bases spanning the gap. Germline V gives CDR1 SGHTA, CDR2 FQGNSA. The CDR3 covers 12 residues. The CDR3 spells CASSSSSYEQYF. Here the CDR3 DNA reads TGTGCCAGCAGCTCATCCTCCTACGAGCAGTACTTC.

The genes are TRBV12-3 or TRBV12-4 and TRBJ1-2; D call uncertain. The ends were cut back, 3 bases at V and 8 bases at J, with 13 bases in the middle. This CDR3 has 13 amino acids. The CDR3 sequence is CASSFRETTGYTF. CDR3 in DNA: TGTGCCAGCAGTTTTCGGGAGACCACGGGCTACACCTTC.

The J gene is TRBJ2-5, the V gene TRBV18; 8 bases agree with TRBD2. The germline gives CDR1 KGHSH, CDR2 LQKENI. The CDR3 runs to 14 residues. V was pared by 3 bases and J by 8 bases, with 8 bases of the junction left unmatched. The CDR3 reads CASSPTGTRDTQYF. The CDR3 bases are TGTGCCAGCTCACCTACCGGGACTAGGGATACCCAGTACTTC.

V is TRBV5-1 and J is TRBJ2-3; D is unresolved. The V end was cut by 4 bases, the J end by 0 bases, with 9 bases between. Looked up from germline, CDR1 is SGHRS and CDR2 is YFSETQ. This CDR3 is 14 amino acids long. Here the CDR3 DNA reads TGCGCCAGCAGCCGAACATCTAGCACAGATACGCAGTATTTT. Encoded protein: CASSRTSSTDTQYF.

This clone was picked up a small number of times. The chain has TRBV27 and TRBJ1-2; D is uncertain. This CDR3 comprises 12 residues. Germline V lookup: CDR1 MNHEY, CDR2 SMNVEV (reference sequence). V lost 3 bases and J 4 bases, leaving 6 bases between the germline ends. CDR3 loop: CASSFGGYGYTF. The CDR3 DNA reads as TGTGCCAGCAGTTTTGGCGGCTATGGCTACACCTTC.

J is TRBJ2-3 and V is TRBV7-2, with D unresolved. The germline CDR1 and CDR2 sequences are SGHTA and FQGNSA. V shed 1 base and J shed 2 bases, with 4 bases lying between them. The CDR3 spans 13 residues. The CDR3 spells CASSLGSTDTQYF. CDR3 bases: TGTGCCAGCAGCTTAGGCTCCACAGATACGCAGTATTTT.

V and J are TRBV9 and TRBJ1-2; D perhaps matches TRBD1 (6 bases). V was cut by 0 bases and J by 3 bases, with 9 bases left in between. The germline CDR1 and CDR2 sequences are SGDLS and YYNGEE. CDR3 length: 14 amino acids. The CDR3 sequence is CASSVGRGDYGYTF. The CDR3 DNA sequence: TGTGCCAGCAGCGTAGGAAGGGGGGACTATGGCTACACCTTC. Together with reference TRBV9 and TRBJ1-2, the CDR3 gives the full variable domain: DSGVTQTPKHLITATGQRVTLRCSPRSGDLSVYWYQQSLDQGLQFLIQYYNGEERAKGNILERFSAQQFPDLHSELNLSSLELGDSALYFCASSVGRGDYGYTFGSGTRLTVV.

This sequence joins TRBV7-2 and TRBJ1-4, with 7 positions matching TRBD1. The J segment lost 5 bases and the V segment lost 7 bases, leaving 10 bases of the junction unmatched. Germline-derived CDR1 and CDR2 are SGHTA and FQGNSA. This CDR3 contains 15 residues. The CDR3 protein is CASTPRQGGNEKLFF. DNA of the CDR3: TGTGCCAGCACCCCTCGACAGGGTGGCAATGAAAAACTGTTTTTT.

This chain uses TRBV6-2 or TRBV6-3 with TRBJ2-7; D remains ambiguous. Germline values: CDR1 MNHEY, CDR2 SVGEGT. The CDR3 consists of 17 residues. With 2 bases removed from V and 3 bases from J, the gap between germline ends came to 20 bases. Written as DNA, the CDR3 is TGTGCCAGCAGTTACGACGGTAAGTCCAGTGCACACTACGAGCAGTACGTC. Translation gives CASSYDGKSSAHYEQYV.

Remarks on this clone: A much larger clone sits a single nucleotide away, making a read error possible. This chain joins TRBV2 and TRBJ2-7; TRBD1 matches 12 bases. The CDR3 is 14 residues long. Germline CDR1 reads SNHLY; CDR2 reads FYNNEI. The junction had 2 bases not matched to a gene; V was cut back by 3 bases and J by 5 bases. The CDR3 region has the DNA TGTGCCAGCAGTGACGGGACAGGGGGCGACGAGCAGTACTTC. Translation gives CASSDGTGGDEQYF. Combining the CDR3 with reference TRBV2 and TRBJ2-7 gives the whole variable domain EPEVTQTPSHQVTQMGQEVILRCVPISNHLYFYWYRQILGQKVEFLVSFYNNEISEKSEIFDDQFSVERPDGSNFTLKIRSTKLEDSAMYFCASSDGTGGDEQYFGPGTRLTVT.

The chain combines TRBV2 with TRBJ2-6, with TRBD1 matching over 9 bases. The J segment lost 4 bases and the V segment lost 6 bases, leaving 7 bases of the junction unmatched. Germline CDR1 reads SNHLY; CDR2 reads FYNNEI. CDR3 size: 16 residues. DNA of the CDR3: TGTGCCAGCAGGGATCACAGGGGGCCAGGGGCCAACGTCCTGACTTTC. Protein product: CASRDHRGPGANVLTF.

The chain uses TRBV9 and TRBJ1-1, with D possibly TRBD1 on 5 matching bases. The CDR3 spans 14 residues. CDR1 is SGDLS and CDR2 is YYNGEE in the germline V gene. With 5 bases removed from V and 4 bases from J, the gap between germline ends came to 15 bases. CDR3 loop: CASSLRGGTTEAFF. The CDR3 nucleotides read TGTGCCAGCAGTTTGAGGGGAGGGACCACTGAAGCTTTCTTT.